The 12 T cell receptor beta chains listed next were all sequenced from one sample in a study of blood T cell repertoires in COVID-19. Libraries were prepared by immunoSEQ multiplex PCR; TCRdb keeps only in-frame clonotypes and omits some of them. The sample contains over 90,000 clones, roughly 80% of which appear only once. The sample taken for sequencing was peripheral blood. The receptors here all came from a man aged 60 to 69 with acute or convalescent COVID-19.

This chain uses TRBV11-2 with TRBJ1-6; 10 bases fit TRBD1. Per the germline V gene, CDR1 is SGHAT and CDR2 is FQNNGV. Losses at the gene ends were 5 bases for V and 7 bases for J; bases not matched to a gene: 5. The CDR3 extends over 15 amino acids. The CDR3 spells CASSARGQGNSPLHF. CDR3 sequence (DNA): TGTGCCAGCAGCGCCCGGGGACAGGGGAATTCACCCCTCCACTTT.

The chain employs TRBV27 and TRBJ2-1, with D hard to call. CDR1 and CDR2 from the germline V gene are MNHEY and SMNVEV (reference sequence). The V gene lost 3 bases and the J gene lost 0 bases, with 15 bases spanning the gap. This CDR3 contains 17 residues. Here the CDR3 DNA reads TGTGCCAGCAGTTTCGGATTTGCGGCAAGCTCCTACAATGAGCAGTTCTTC. Its translation: CASSFGFAASSYNEQFF.

The chain uses TRBV3-1 (or the pseudogene TRBV3-2) and TRBJ1-6, with D unclear. V was clipped by 3 bases and J by 0 bases, with 9 bases between them. Germline V lookup: CDR1 LGHDT, CDR2 YNNKEL (reference sequence). The length of the CDR3 is 16 residues. The CDR3 coding sequence is TGTGCCAGCAGCCACGCCGAGAGCTCCTATAATTCACCCCTCCACTTT. Protein product: CASSHAESSYNSPLHF.

The rearrangement joins TRBV7-6 to TRBJ1-4, with 9 bases fitting TRBD1. V trimming: 3 bases; J trimming: 2 bases; junction bases outside the gene matches: 13. CDR1 SGHVS and CDR2 FNYEAQ come from the germline V gene. The length of the CDR3 is 19 residues. In DNA, the CDR3 is TGTGCCAGCAGCTTCCGGGACAGGGAATTGATGTCCACTAATGAAAAACTGTTTTTT. Residues: CASSFRDRELMSTNEKLFF.

The CDR3 loop is CASRQEGGVSTGELFF. The CDR3 DNA follows: TGTGCCAGCAGGCAGGAAGGGGGGGTTAGCACCGGGGAGCTGTTTTTT. This chain links TRBV27 with TRBJ2-2, with D tentatively TRBD2 (7 bases). The CDR3 has 16 residues. The germline V and J ends were trimmed by 6 bases and 4 bases, with 18 bases remaining between them. CDR1 MNHEY and CDR2 SMNVEV come from the germline V gene (reference sequence).

This clone was seen just once. CDR3 region: CASSLDRVTNTIYF. CDR3 coding DNA: TGTGCCAGCAGCTTGGACAGGGTAACAAACACCATATATTTT. The J gene is TRBJ1-3, the V gene TRBV11-2; 8 bases are shared with TRBD1. CDR1 is SGHAT, CDR2 FQNNGV, per germline. This CDR3 has 14 amino acids. V gave up 3 bases and J gave up 6 bases; unmatched junction bases: 4.

The genes are TRBV7-3 and TRBJ2-7; 9 nucleotides agree with TRBD2. Germline CDR1 SGHTA, CDR2 FQGTGA. CDR3 length: 18 residues. After removal of 2 bases from V and 0 bases from J, the junction contained 11 bases not matched to a gene. CDR3 nucleotides: TGTGCCAGCAGCTTAGGAAGGGTCGGAGCGGGAGGCTCCTACGAGCAGTACTTC. Protein: CASSLGRVGAGGSYEQYF.

The rearrangement uses TRBV7-2 and TRBJ2-3; 7 bases are a match to TRBD2. J was trimmed by 2 bases and V by 5 bases; bases with no gene match: 10. Germline CDR1 reads SGHTA; CDR2 reads FQGNSA. The CDR3 length is 16 residues. In DNA form, the CDR3 reads TGTGCCAGCAGCACCTCAAGCGGGACTCACACAGATACGCAGTATTTT. Residues: CASSTSSGTHTDTQYF.

This chain joins TRBV11-2 and TRBJ1-5; 10 bases are shared with TRBD1. CDR3 size: 15 residues. The junction had 3 bases not matched to a gene; V was cut back by 1 base and J by 6 bases. CDR1 and CDR2 from the germline V gene are SGHAT and FQNNGV. The DNA of the CDR3 is TGTGCCAGCAGCTTAGCTGGGACAGGGGTTCAGCCCCAGCATTTT. This sequence encodes CASSLAGTGVQPQHF.

Notes on this clone: The sample holds other DNA sequences that translate to the same CDR3. V usage is TRBV7-3 and J usage is TRBJ1-1; no clear D. Germline V gene lookup returns CDR1 SGHTA and CDR2 FQGTGA. Trimming removed 3 bases from V and 0 bases from J, with 5 bases in between. This CDR3 comprises 13 residues. The CDR3 loop reads CASSLEVNTEAFF. The CDR3 DNA reads as TGTGCCAGCAGCTTGGAGGTGAACACTGAAGCTTTCTTT.

The chain employs TRBV7-2 and TRBJ2-7, with a tentative D call TRBD1 (6 bases). CDR3 size: 14 residues. V was clipped by 4 bases and J by 0 bases, with 10 bases between them. From germline, CDR1 is SGHTA and CDR2 FQGNSA. CDR3 amino acids: CASSSQTGSYEQYF. CDR3 nucleotide sequence: TGTGCCAGCAGCTCTCAGACAGGCTCCTACGAGCAGTACTTC.

The chain carries TRBV19 and TRBJ1-5; D unresolved. Trimming took 3 bases from V and 5 from J, leaving 11 bases between them. This CDR3 spans 14 amino acids. Germline assignment: CDR1 LNHDA and CDR2 SQIVND (reference sequence). CDR3 nucleotides: TGTGCCAGTAGTATGTCCGGGGTCGATCAGCCCCAGCATTTT. It encodes CASSMSGVDQPQHF.